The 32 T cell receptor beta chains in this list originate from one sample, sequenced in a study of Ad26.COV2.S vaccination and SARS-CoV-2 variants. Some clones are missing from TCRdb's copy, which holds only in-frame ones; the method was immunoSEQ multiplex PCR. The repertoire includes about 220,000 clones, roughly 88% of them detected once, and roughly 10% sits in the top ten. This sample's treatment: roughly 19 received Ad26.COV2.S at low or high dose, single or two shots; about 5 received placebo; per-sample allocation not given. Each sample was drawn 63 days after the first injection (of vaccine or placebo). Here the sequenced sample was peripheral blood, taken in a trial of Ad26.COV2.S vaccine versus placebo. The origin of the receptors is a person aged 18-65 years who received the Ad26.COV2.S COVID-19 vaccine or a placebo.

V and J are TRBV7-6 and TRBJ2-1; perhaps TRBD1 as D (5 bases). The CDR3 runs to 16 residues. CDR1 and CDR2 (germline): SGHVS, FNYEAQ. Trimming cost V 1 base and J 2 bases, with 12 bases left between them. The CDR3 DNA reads TGTGCCAGCAGCTTAGTTAGGGGCCCCACCTACAATGAGCAGTTCTTC. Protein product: CASSLVRGPTYNEQFF.

The DNA for the CDR3 is TGTGCCAGCAGCGATGCTATGTACTCCTACGAGCAGTACTTC. This encodes CASSDAMYSYEQYF. The chain is built from TRBV7-9 and TRBJ2-7; D is unresolved. The germline CDR1 and CDR2 sequences are SEHNR and FQNEAQ (reference sequence). CDR3 length equals 14 residues. Between the trimmed V and J ends, which lost 5 bases and 0 bases, there was a span of 11 bases.

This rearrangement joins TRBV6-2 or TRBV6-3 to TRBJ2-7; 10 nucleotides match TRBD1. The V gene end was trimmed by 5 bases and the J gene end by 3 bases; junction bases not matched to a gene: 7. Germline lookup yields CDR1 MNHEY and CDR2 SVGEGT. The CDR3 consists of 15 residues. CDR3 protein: CASSHGDRGFYEQYF. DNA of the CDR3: TGTGCCAGCAGTCACGGGGACAGGGGTTTCTACGAGCAGTACTTC.

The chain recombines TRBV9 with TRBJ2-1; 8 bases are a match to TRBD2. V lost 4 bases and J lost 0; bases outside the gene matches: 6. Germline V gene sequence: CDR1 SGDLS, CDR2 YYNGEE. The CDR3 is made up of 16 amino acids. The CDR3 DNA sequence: TGTGCCAGCAGCCATAGGAGCGGGAGCTCCTACAATGAGCAGTTCTTC. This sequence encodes CASSHRSGSSYNEQFF.

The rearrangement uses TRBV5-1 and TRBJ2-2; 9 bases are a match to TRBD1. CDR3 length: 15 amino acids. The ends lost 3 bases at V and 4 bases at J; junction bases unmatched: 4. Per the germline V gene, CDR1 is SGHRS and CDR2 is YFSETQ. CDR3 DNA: TGCGCCAGCAGCTCGGGACAGGGCGGCACCGGGGAGCTGTTTTTT. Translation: CASSSGQGGTGELFF.

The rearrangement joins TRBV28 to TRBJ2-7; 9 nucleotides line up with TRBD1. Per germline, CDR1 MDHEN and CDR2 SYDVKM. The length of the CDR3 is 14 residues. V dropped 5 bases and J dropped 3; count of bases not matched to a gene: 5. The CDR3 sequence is CASSLGQGLYEQYF. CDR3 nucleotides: TGTGCCAGCAGTCTCGGACAGGGGCTCTACGAGCAGTACTTC.

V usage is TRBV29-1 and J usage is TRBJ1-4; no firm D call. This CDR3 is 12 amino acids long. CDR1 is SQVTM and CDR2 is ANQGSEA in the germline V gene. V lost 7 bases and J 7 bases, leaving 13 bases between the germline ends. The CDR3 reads CSGRTPGEKLFF. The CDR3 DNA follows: TGCAGCGGGCGGACCCCCGGTGAAAAACTGTTTTTT.

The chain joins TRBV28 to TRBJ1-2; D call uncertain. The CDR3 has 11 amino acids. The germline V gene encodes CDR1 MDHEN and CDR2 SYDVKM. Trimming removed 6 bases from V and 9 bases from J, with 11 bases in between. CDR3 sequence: CASSSGRSYTF. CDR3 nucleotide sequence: TGTGCCAGCAGCTCCGGACGGAGCTACACCTTC.

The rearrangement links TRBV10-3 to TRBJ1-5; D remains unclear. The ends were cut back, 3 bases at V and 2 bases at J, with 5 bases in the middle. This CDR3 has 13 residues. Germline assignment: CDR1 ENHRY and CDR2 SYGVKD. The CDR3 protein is CAISDGGNQPQHF. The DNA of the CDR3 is TGTGCCATCAGTGACGGGGGCAATCAGCCCCAGCATTTT.

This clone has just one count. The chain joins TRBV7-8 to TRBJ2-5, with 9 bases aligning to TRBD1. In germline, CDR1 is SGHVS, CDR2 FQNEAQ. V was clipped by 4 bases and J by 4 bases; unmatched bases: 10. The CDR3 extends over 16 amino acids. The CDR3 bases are TGTGCCAGCAGCTCCTCAGGGACAGGGTCTATAGAGACCCAGTACTTC. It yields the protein CASSSSGTGSIETQYF.

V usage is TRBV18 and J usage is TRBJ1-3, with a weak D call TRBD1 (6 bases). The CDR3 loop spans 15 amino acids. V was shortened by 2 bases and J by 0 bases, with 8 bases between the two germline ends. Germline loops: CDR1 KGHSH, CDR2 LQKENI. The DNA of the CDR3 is TGTGCCAGCTCACCAAGCAGGGGCTCTGGAAACACCATATATTTT. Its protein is CASSPSRGSGNTIYF.

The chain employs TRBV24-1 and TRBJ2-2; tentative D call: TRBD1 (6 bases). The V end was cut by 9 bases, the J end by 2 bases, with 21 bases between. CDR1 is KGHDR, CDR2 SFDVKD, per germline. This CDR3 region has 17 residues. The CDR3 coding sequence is TGTGCCACCCGCGATGATCGGCAGGGGCCTAACACCGGGGAGCTGTTTTTT. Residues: CATRDDRQGPNTGELFF.

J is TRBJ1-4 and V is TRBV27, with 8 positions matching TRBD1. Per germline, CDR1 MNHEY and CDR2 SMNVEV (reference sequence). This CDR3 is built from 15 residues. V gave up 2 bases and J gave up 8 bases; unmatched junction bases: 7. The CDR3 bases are TGTGCCAGCAGTTTAATATCAGGGGGCGCAGAAAAACTGTTTTTT. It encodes CASSLISGGAEKLFF.

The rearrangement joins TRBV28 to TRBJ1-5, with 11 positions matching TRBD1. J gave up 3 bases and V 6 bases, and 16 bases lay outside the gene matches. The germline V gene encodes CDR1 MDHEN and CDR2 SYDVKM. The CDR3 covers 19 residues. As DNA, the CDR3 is TGTGCCAGCAGCCGAAGGCGATACCGGGACAGGGGGGTCAATCAGCCCCAGCATTTT. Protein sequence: CASSRRRYRDRGVNQPQHF.

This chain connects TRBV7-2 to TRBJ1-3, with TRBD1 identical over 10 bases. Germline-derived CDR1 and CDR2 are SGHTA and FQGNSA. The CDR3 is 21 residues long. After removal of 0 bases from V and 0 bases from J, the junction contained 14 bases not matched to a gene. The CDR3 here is CASSLAPGTGAFDLSGNTIYF. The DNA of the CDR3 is TGTGCCAGCAGCTTAGCTCCAGGGACAGGGGCCTTCGATCTCTCTGGAAACACCATATATTTT.

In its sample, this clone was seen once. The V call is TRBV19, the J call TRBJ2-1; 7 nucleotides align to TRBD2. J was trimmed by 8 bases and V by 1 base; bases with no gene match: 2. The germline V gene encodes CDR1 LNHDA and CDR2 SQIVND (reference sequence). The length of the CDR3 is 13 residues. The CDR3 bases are TGTGCCAGTAGTATAGGTGGGGGGGATGAGCAGTTCTTC. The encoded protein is CASSIGGGDEQFF.

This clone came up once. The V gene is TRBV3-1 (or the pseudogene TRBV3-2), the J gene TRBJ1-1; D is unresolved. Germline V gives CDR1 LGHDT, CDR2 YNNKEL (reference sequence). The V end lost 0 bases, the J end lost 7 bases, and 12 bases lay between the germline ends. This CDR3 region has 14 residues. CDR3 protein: CASSQEYLSGEAFF. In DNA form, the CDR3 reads TGTGCCAGCAGCCAAGAATACCTTTCGGGTGAAGCTTTCTTT.

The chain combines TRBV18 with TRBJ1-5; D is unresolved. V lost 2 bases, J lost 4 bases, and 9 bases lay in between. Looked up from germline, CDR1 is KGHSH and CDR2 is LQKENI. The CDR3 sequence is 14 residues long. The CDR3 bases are TGTGCCAGCTCACCAGGGCAGGCTAATCAGCCCCAGCATTTT. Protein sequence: CASSPGQANQPQHF.

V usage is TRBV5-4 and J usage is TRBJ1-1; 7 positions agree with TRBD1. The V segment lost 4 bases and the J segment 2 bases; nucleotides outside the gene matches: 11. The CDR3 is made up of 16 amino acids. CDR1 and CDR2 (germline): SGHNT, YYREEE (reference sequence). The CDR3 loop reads CASSRPGTEINTEAFF. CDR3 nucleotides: TGTGCCAGCAGCCGTCCCGGGACAGAAATAAACACTGAAGCTTTCTTT.

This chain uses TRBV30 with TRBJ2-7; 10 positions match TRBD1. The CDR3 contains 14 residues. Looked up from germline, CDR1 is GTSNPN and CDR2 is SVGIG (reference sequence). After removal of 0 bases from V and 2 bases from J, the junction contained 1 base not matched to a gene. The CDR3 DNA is TGTGCCTGGAGTGTAGGGACAGGGGCCTACGAGCAGTACTTC. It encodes CAWSVGTGAYEQYF.

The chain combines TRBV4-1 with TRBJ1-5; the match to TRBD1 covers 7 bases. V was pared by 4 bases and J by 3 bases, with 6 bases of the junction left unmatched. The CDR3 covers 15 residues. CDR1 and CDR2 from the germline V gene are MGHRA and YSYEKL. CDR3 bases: TGCGCCAGCAGCCTTGAAGACAGGGACAATCAGCCCCAGCATTTT. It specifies CASSLEDRDNQPQHF.

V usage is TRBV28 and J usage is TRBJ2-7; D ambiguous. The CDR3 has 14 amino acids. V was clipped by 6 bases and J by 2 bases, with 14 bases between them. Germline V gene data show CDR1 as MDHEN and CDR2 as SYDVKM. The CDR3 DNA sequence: TGTGCCAGCAGCCCTTGGCAGGAGACCTACGAGCAGTACTTC. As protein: CASSPWQETYEQYF.

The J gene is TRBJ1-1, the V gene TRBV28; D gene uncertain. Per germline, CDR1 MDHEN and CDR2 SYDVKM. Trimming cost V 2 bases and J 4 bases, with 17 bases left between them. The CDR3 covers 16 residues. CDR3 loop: CASSLEGRPLFTEAFF. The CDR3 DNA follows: TGTGCCAGCAGTTTAGAAGGGCGCCCCTTATTCACTGAAGCTTTCTTT.

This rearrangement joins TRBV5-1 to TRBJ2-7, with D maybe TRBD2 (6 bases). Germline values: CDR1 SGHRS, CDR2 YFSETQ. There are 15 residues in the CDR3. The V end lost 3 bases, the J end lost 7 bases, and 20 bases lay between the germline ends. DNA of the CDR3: TGCGCCAGCAGCTCACAGCCGGGGGAGATCTGGGAGCAGTACTTC. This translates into CASSSQPGEIWEQYF. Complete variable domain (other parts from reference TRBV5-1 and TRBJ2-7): KAGVTQTPRYLIKTRGQQVTLSCSPISGHRSVSWYQQTPGQGLQFLFEYFSETQRNKGNFPGRFSGRQFSNSRSEMNVSTLELGDSALYLCASSSQPGEIWEQYFGPGTRLTVT.

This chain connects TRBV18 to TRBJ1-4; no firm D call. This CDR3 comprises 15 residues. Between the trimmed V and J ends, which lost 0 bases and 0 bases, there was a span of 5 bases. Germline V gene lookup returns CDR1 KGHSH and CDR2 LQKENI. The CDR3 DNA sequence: TGTGCCAGCTCACCACCGGGTGCAACTAATGAAAAACTGTTTTTT. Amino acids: CASSPPGATNEKLFF.

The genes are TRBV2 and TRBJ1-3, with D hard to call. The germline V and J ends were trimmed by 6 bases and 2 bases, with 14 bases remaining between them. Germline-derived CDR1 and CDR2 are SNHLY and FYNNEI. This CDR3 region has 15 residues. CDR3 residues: CASRATGVAGNTIYF. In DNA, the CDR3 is TGTGCCAGCAGGGCTACGGGAGTAGCTGGAAACACCATATATTTT. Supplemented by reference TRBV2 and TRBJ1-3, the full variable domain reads EPEVTQTPSHQVTQMGQEVILRCVPISNHLYFYWYRQILGQKVEFLVSFYNNEISEKSEIFDDQFSVERPDGSNFTLKIRSTKLEDSAMYFCASRATGVAGNTIYFGEGSWLTVV.

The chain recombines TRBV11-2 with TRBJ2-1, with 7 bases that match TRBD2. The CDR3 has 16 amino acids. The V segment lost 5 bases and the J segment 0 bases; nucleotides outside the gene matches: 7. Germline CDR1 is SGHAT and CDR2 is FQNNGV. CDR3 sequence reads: CASSPGLQSSYNEQFF. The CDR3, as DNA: TGTGCCAGCAGCCCGGGACTACAGAGCTCCTACAATGAGCAGTTCTTC.

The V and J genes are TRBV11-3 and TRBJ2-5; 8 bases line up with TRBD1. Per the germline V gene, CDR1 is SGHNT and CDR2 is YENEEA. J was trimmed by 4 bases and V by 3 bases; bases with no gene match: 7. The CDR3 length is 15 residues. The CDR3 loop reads CASSFGQGRGETQYF. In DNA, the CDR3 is TGTGCCAGCAGCTTTGGACAGGGAAGGGGAGAGACCCAGTACTTC. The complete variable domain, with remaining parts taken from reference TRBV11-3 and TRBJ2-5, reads EAGVVQSPRYKIIEKKQPVAFWCNPISGHNTLYWYLQNLGQGPELLIRYENEEAVDDSQLPKDRFSAERLKGVDSTLKIQPAELGDSAVYLCASSFGQGRGETQYFGPGTRLLVL.

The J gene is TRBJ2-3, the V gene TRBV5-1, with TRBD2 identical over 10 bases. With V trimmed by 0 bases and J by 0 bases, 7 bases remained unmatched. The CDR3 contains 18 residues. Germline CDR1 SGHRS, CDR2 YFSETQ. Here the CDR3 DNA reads TGCGCCAGCAGCTTGGCCGGAGGACTAGCGGCCAGCACAGATACGCAGTATTTT. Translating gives CASSLAGGLAASTDTQYF. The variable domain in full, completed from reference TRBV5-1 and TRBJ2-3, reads KAGVTQTPRYLIKTRGQQVTLSCSPISGHRSVSWYQQTPGQGLQFLFEYFSETQRNKGNFPGRFSGRQFSNSRSEMNVSTLELGDSALYLCASSLAGGLAASTDTQYFGPGTRLTVL.

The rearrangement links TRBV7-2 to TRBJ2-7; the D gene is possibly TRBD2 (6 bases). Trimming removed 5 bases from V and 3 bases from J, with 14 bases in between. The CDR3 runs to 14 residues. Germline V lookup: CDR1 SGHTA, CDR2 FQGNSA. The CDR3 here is CASSAGGSHYEQYF. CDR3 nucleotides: TGTGCCAGCAGCGCCGGGGGATCACACTACGAGCAGTACTTC.

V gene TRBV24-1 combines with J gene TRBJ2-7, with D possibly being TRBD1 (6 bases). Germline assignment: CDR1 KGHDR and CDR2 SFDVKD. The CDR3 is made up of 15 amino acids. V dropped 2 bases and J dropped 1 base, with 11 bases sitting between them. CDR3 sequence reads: CATSDSRTASYEQYF. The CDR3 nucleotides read TGTGCCACCAGTGATTCAAGGACAGCTTCCTACGAGCAGTACTTC.

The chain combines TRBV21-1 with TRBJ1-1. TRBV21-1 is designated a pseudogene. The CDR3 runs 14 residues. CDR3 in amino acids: CASSTRQRNTEAFF. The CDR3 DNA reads TGTGCCAGCAGTACTCGGCAGAGGAACACTGAAGCTTTCTTT.